This record covers a single T cell receptor (beta chain). The data were taken from a study of T cell changes during pregnancy in multiple sclerosis. Generated by immunoSEQ multiplex PCR, the TCRdb table keeps only in-frame clones and is missing some. This repertoire shows fewer than 85,000 clones, roughly 92% found once; its top ten account for over 2.5%. The CDR3 has 16 residues. This receptor was taken from a female donor in good health, enrolled as a control in a pregnancy study. Sequences were derived from peripheral blood, sampled in the third trimester of pregnancy. V gene TRBV21-1 combines with J gene TRBJ2-3; whether TRBD2, the table's D call, matches the DNA was not checked. TRBV21-1 is shown as a pseudogene. The CDR3 DNA is TGTGCCAGCAGCAAACCCGGCGGGTACCTTTCCGTTACGCAGTATTTT. Protein: CASSKPGGYLSVTQYF.